A selection of T cell receptor beta chains follows, all from one sample in a study of T cell repertoires in cytomegalovirus infection. TCRdb used MiXCR to reprocess the reads, holding one entry per CDR3 protein. The sample holds about 450,000 distinct CDR3 sequences; about 33% are singletons and the top ten take roughly 13%. Material for sequencing was PBMCs. These receptors all come from a human donor in good health (CMV status not recorded). Some clones in this sample may be carry-over from other donors' samples. CDR3s include the opening cysteine and the closing phenylalanine or tryptophan. D genes are given only for firm matches. Clone size is stated in some rows and not others, as once, few, many or a class when expanded.

D gene	J gene	clone size	V gene	CDR3 protein	CDR3 DNA
NA	TRBJ1-3	NA	TRBV4-1	CASSQDSGANSGNTIYF	TGCGCCAGCAGCCAAGATTCTGGGGCGAACTCTGGAAACACCATATATTTT
TRBD1	TRBJ2-5	many	TRBV9	CASSEPGTGDFRETQYF	TGTGCCAGCAGCGAGCCCGGGACAGGGGACTTCCGGGAGACCCAGTACTTC
NA	TRBJ2-2	medium-sized	TRBV7-6	CASSLVRGDTGELFF	TGTGCCAGCAGCTTAGTGCGGGGCGACACCGGGGAGCTGTTTTTT
NA	TRBJ1-2	few	TRBV12-3/TRBV12-4	CASSLSPRNGYTF	TGTGCCAGCAGTTTGTCCCCCCGTAACGGCTACACCTTC
TRBD2	TRBJ2-5	NA	TRBV6-5	CASSYSEGLAGQETQYF	TGTGCCAGCAGTTACTCGGAGGGGCTAGCGGGACAAGAGACCCAGTACTTC
NA	TRBJ1-1	NA	TRBV20-1	CSARTHNTEAFF	TGCAGTGCTAGAACCCATAACACTGAAGCTTTCTTT
NA	TRBJ2-1	NA	TRBV6-6	CASREHRGGLYNEQFF	TGTGCCAGCAGGGAGCACAGGGGGGGCCTTTACAATGAGCAGTTCTTC
NA	TRBJ2-5	NA	TRBV24-1	CATSVAAGETQYF	TGTGCCACCAGTGTGGCCGCCGGAGAGACCCAGTACTTC
TRBD2	TRBJ2-5	NA	TRBV27	CASSSSLLAGGRETQYF	TGTGCCAGCAGTTCCTCCCTCCTAGCGGGGGGACGAGAGACCCAGTACTTC
NA	TRBJ2-2	NA	TRBV29-1	CSVEDSQFTGELFF	TGCAGCGTTGAAGATTCCCAGTTCACCGGGGAGCTGTTTTTT
NA	TRBJ1-5	many	TRBV4-3	CASSQSMGSQPQHF	TGCGCCAGCAGCCAATCAATGGGGTCCCAGCCCCAGCATTTT
NA	TRBJ1-2	few	TRBV6-1	CASSEAGPRGYTF	TGTGCCAGCAGTGAAGCGGGGCCGAGGGGCTACACCTTC
NA	TRBJ1-5	many	TRBV7-2	CASSFSKASNQPQHF	TGTGCCAGCAGCTTCTCAAAGGCTAGCAATCAGCCCCAGCATTTT
NA	TRBJ2-7	few	TRBV28	CASSLSRSAYEQYF	TGTGCCAGCAGTTTATCTCGCAGCGCCTACGAGCAGTACTTC
NA	TRBJ1-1	NA	TRBV11-2	CASNQEAVRTEAFF	TGTGCCAGCAACCAGGAAGCAGTGCGCACTGAAGCTTTCTTT
NA	TRBJ2-3	few	TRBV18	CASSPPVTDTQYF	TGTGCCAGCTCACCACCGGTCACAGATACGCAGTATTTT
TRBD2	TRBJ2-1	NA	TRBV6-2/TRBV6-3	CATSRGAGGNEQFF	TGTGCCACTTCCCGGGGGGCGGGGGGGAATGAGCAGTTCTTC
NA	TRBJ1-3	NA	TRBV12-3/TRBV12-4	CASSRHSGNTIYF	TGTGCCAGCAGTCGGCACAGTGGAAACACCATATATTTT
NA	TRBJ1-1	NA	TRBV19	CASSTGPPLNTEAFF	TGTGCCAGTTCGACAGGTCCCCCTTTGAACACTGAAGCTTTCTTT
NA	TRBJ1-2	many	TRBV11-2	CASSSLGPYGYTF	TGTGCCAGCAGCTCCCTTGGCCCCTATGGCTACACCTTC
NA	TRBJ1-1	NA	TRBV7-2	CASSLFRPNTEAFF	TGTGCCAGCAGCTTATTCCGGCCGAACACTGAAGCTTTCTTT
NA	TRBJ2-5	many	TRBV7-2	CASSLDVGVQETQYF	TGTGCCAGCAGCTTAGACGTCGGGGTCCAAGAGACCCAGTACTTC
TRBD2	TRBJ2-3	few	TRBV7-2	CASSSGISGGPSDTQYF	TGTGCCAGCAGCTCCGGAATTAGCGGGGGGCCTTCAGATACGCAGTATTTT
TRBD2	TRBJ2-2	many	TRBV7-2	CASSLEFGGADTGELFF	TGTGCCAGCAGCTTAGAGTTCGGGGGGGCCGACACCGGGGAGCTGTTTTTT
NA	TRBJ1-1	few	TRBV6-1	CASKKTGSNTEAFF	TGTGCCAGCAAGAAGACAGGCTCCAACACTGAAGCTTTCTTT
NA	TRBJ2-5	many	TRBV7-2	CASSPSGETQYF	TGTGCCAGCAGCCCGTCGGGGGAGACCCAGTACTTC
TRBD1	TRBJ2-7	many	TRBV7-6	CASSLGVGQESYEQYF	TGTGCCAGCAGCTTAGGAGTGGGACAGGAATCCTACGAGCAGTACTTC
NA	TRBJ1-4	NA	TRBV20-1	CSAWADNEKLFF	TGCAGTGCCTGGGCCGATAATGAAAAACTGTTTTTT